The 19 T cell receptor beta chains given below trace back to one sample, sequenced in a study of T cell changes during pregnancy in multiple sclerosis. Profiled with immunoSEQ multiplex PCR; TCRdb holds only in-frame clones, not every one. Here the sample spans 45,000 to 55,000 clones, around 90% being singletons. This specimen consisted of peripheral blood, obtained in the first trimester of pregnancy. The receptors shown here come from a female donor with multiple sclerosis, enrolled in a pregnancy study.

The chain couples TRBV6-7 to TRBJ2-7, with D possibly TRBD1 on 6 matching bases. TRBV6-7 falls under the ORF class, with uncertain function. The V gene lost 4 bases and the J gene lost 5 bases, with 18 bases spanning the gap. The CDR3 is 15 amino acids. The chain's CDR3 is CASSSRSTGSNEQYF. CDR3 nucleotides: TGTGCCAGCAGTTCCCGATCGACAGGCAGTAACGAGCAGTACTTC.

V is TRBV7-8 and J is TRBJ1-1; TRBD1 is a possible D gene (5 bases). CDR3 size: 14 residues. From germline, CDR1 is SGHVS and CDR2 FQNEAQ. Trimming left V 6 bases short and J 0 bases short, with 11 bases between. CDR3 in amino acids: CASSRQSLNTEAFF. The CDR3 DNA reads TGTGCCAGCAGTCGACAGTCCTTGAACACTGAAGCTTTCTTT.

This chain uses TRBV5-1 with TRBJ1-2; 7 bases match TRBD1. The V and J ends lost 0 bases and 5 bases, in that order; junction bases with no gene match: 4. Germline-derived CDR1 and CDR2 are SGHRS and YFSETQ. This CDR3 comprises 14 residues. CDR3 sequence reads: CASSLEGGSYGYTF. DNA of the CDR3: TGCGCCAGCAGCTTGGAAGGGGGCTCGTATGGCTACACCTTC.

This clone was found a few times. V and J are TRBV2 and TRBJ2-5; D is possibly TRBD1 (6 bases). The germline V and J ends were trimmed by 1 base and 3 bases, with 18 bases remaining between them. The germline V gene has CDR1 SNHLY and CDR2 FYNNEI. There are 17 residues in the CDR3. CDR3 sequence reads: CASSEGAPGHVEETQYF. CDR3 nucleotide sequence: TGTGCCAGCAGTGAAGGGGCACCGGGACACGTAGAAGAGACCCAGTACTTC.

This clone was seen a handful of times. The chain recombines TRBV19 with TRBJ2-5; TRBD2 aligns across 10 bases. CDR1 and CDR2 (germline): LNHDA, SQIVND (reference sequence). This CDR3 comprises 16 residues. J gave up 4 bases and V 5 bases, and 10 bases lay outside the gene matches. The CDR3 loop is CASSAAAGGQRETQYF. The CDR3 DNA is TGTGCCAGTAGTGCGGCAGCGGGGGGGCAACGAGAGACCCAGTACTTC.

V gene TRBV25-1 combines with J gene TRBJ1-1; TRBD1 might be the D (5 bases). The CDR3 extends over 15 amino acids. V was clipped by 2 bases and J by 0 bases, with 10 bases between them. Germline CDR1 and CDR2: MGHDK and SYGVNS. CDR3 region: CASSETWGLNTEAFF. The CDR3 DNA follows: TGTGCCAGCAGTGAAACGTGGGGCTTGAACACTGAAGCTTTCTTT.

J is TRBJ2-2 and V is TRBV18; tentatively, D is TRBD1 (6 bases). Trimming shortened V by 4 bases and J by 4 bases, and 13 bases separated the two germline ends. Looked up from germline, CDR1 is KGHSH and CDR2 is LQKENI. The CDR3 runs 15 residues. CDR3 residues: CASSRFVGGTGELFF. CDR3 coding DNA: TGTGCCAGCTCACGATTCGTAGGGGGCACCGGGGAGCTGTTTTTT.

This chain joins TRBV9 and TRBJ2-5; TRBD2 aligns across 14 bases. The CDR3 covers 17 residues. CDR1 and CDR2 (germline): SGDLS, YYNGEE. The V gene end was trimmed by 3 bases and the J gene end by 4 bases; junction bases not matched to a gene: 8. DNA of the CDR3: TGTGCCAGCAGCGGCCGACTAGCGGGGGGGCCCGGAGAGACCCAGTACTTC. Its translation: CASSGRLAGGPGETQYF.

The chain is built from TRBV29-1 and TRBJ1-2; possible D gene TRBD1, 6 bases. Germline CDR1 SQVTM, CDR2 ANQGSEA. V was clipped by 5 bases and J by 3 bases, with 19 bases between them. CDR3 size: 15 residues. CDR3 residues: CSVFSQGFGDYGYTF. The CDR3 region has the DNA TGCAGCGTTTTTTCTCAGGGGTTCGGGGACTATGGCTACACCTTC.

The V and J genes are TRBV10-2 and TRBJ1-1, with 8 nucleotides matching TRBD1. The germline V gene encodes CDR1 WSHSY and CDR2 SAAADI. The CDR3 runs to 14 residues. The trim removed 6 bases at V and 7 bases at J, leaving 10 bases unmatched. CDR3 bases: TGCGCCAGCAGACCGACAGGGGTTGGTGGTGAAGCTTTCTTT. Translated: CASRPTGVGGEAFF.

The CDR3 coding sequence is TGTGCCAGCAGTGGATGGCGAGGGAACTATGGCTACACCTTC. It translates to CASSGWRGNYGYTF. The rearrangement uses TRBV6-5 and TRBJ1-2; the D is unclear. Germline V lookup: CDR1 MNHEY, CDR2 SVGAGI. Trimming removed 5 bases from V and 2 bases from J, with 12 bases in between. This CDR3 contains 14 residues.

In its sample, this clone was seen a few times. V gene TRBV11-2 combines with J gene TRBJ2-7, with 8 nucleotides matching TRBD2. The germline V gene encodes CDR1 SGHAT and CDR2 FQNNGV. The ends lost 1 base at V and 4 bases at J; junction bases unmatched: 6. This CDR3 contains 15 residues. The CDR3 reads CASSLGVAGLYEQYF. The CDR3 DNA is TGTGCCAGCAGCTTAGGGGTAGCGGGGTTGTACGAGCAGTACTTC.

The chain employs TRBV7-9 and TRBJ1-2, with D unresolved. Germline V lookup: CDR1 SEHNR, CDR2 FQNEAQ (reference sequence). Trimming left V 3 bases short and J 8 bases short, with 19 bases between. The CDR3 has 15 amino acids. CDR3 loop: CASSFPSQPASGYTF. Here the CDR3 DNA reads TGTGCCAGCAGCTTCCCCTCGCAGCCCGCTAGCGGCTACACCTTC. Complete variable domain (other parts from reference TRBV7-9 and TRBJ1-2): DTGVSQNPRHKITKRGQNVTFRCDPISEHNRLYWYRQTLGQGPEFLTYFQNEAQLEKSRLLSDRFSAERPKGSFSTLEIQRTEQGDSAMYLCASSFPSQPASGYTFGSGTRLTVV.

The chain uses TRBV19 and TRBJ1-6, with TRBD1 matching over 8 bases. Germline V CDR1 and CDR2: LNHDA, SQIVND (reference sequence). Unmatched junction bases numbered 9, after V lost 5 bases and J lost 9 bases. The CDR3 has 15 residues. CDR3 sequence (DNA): TGTGCCAGTAGTGACAGCGGACAGGGCGGTTCACCCCTCCACTTT. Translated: CASSDSGQGGSPLHF.

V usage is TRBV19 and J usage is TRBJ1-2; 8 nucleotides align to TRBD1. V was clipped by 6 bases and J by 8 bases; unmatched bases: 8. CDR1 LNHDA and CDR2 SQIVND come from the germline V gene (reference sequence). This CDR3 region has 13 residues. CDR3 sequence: CASSDTGGGGYTF. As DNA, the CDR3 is TGTGCCAGTAGCGACACAGGGGGTGGAGGCTACACCTTC.

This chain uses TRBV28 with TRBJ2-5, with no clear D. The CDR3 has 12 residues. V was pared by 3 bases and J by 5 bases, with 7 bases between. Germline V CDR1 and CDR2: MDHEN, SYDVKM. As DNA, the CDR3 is TGTGCCAGCAGTTTCCGAGCGGAGACCCAGTACTTC. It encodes CASSFRAETQYF.

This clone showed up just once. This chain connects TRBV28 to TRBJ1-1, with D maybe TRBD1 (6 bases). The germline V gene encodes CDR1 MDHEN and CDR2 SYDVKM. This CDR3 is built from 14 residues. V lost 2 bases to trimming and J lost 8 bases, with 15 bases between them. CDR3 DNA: TGTGCCAGCAGTTTAGGCCCAGGGGTCAAGGAAGCTTTCTTT. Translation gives CASSLGPGVKEAFF.

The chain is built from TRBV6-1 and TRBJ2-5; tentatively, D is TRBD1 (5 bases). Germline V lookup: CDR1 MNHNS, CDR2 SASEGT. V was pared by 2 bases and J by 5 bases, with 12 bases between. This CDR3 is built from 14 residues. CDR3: CASSEPQGLETQYF. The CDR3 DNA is TGTGCCAGCAGTGAACCCCAGGGTCTCGAGACCCAGTACTTC.

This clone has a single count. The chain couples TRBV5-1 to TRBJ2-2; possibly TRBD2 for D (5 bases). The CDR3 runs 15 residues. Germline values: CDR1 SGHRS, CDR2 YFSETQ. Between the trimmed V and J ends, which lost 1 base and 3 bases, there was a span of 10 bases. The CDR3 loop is CASSLMMEDTGELFF. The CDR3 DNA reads TGCGCCAGCAGCTTGATGATGGAGGACACCGGGGAGCTGTTTTTT.